Below are 15 T cell receptor beta chains sequenced from a single sample in a study of control samples from healthy donors and cancer patients. Only in-frame clones appear in the TCRdb table, and some are missing; sequencing was by immunoSEQ multiplex PCR. Of 85,000 to 100,000 clones listed, about 92% are singletons. The material sequenced was blood. These receptors were obtained from a man aged 18 to 29 in good health.

This chain links TRBV6-5 with TRBJ2-5; no clear D gene. CDR1 is MNHEY, CDR2 SVGAGI, per germline. CDR3 length: 11 amino acids. Trimming left V 8 bases short and J 1 base short, with 5 bases between. The CDR3 here is CASQSQETQYF. CDR3 nucleotide sequence: TGTGCCAGCCAGTCCCAAGAGACCCAGTACTTC.

The genes are TRBV27 and TRBJ1-2; the match to TRBD1 covers 9 bases. The ends lost 6 bases at V and 8 bases at J; junction bases unmatched: 7. The CDR3 length is 13 residues. Germline V gene sequence: CDR1 MNHEY, CDR2 SMNVEV (reference sequence). Here the CDR3 reads CASSQQGARGYTF. In nucleotides, the CDR3 is TGTGCCAGCAGCCAACAGGGGGCTCGAGGCTACACCTTC.

V and J are TRBV30 and TRBJ1-4; 8 positions agree with TRBD1. V lost 4 bases, J lost 7 bases, and 5 bases stayed unmatched. This CDR3 is 13 amino acids long. Per the germline V gene, CDR1 is GTSNPN and CDR2 is SVGIG (reference sequence). The DNA for the CDR3 is TGTGCCTGGACACAGGGGGTGGGTGAAAAACTGTTTTTT. This translates into CAWTQGVGEKLFF.

The chain uses TRBV7-8 and TRBJ1-5; D is uncertain. The CDR3 is made up of 15 amino acids. Trimming stripped 5 bases from V and 0 bases from J, with 11 bases between. Looked up from germline, CDR1 is SGHVS and CDR2 is FQNEAQ. The CDR3 region has the DNA TGTGCCAGCAGCCCGACCCGCATTAGCAATCAGCCCCAGCATTTT. It yields the protein CASSPTRISNQPQHF.

CDR3 nucleotide sequence: TGTGCCAGCAGATGGTTGGGGCAGAGCTCTGGGGCCAACGTCCTGACTTTC. As protein: CASRWLGQSSGANVLTF. V and J are TRBV2 and TRBJ2-6; D may be TRBD1 (5 bases). In germline, CDR1 is SNHLY, CDR2 FYNNEI. Trimming cost V 6 bases and J 0 bases, with 15 bases left between them. The CDR3 spans 17 residues.

DNA for the CDR3: TGTGCCAGCAGCGACCTCGGGGGGTTGGTTGAAAAACTGTTTTTT. This sequence encodes CASSDLGGLVEKLFF. The chain has TRBV6-5 and TRBJ1-4, with D maybe TRBD1 (5 bases). This CDR3 has 15 amino acids. CDR1 and CDR2 (germline): MNHEY, SVGAGI. The V end lost 6 bases, the J end lost 7 bases, and 18 bases lay between the germline ends.

The chain has TRBV2 and TRBJ1-1, with 7 positions matching TRBD1. Trimming cost V 5 bases and J 1 base; bases outside gene matches: 7. The CDR3 runs 15 residues. CDR1 and CDR2 (germline): SNHLY, FYNNEI. In DNA, the CDR3 is TGTGCCAGCAGTAAAAACAGGGACAGGAACACTGAAGCTTTCTTT. Translation: CASSKNRDRNTEAFF.

The chain links TRBV2 to TRBJ1-5; D gene unclear. Trimming pared 2 bases from V and 3 bases from J, leaving 5 bases between. The germline V gene encodes CDR1 SNHLY and CDR2 FYNNEI. The length of the CDR3 is 13 residues. The CDR3 reads CASSELNNQPQHF. Here the CDR3 DNA reads TGTGCCAGCAGTGAACTGAACAATCAGCCCCAGCATTTT. The whole variable domain, filled in from reference TRBV2 and TRBJ1-5, reads EPEVTQTPSHQVTQMGQEVILRCVPISNHLYFYWYRQILGQKVEFLVSFYNNEISEKSEIFDDQFSVERPDGSNFTLKIRSTKLEDSAMYFCASSELNNQPQHFGDGTRLSIL.

This clone was seen a few times. This chain connects TRBV6-5 to TRBJ1-2; D remains unclear. V shed 7 bases and J shed 4 bases, with 16 bases lying between them. The CDR3 consists of 14 residues. The germline V gene has CDR1 MNHEY and CDR2 SVGAGI. This chain's CDR3 is CASTTGPGSYGYTF. The CDR3 bases are TGTGCCAGCACCACCGGACCGGGTTCCTATGGCTACACCTTC.

The chain is built from TRBV27 and TRBJ2-7; D is ambiguous. Germline CDR1 MNHEY, CDR2 SMNVEV (reference sequence). V lost 5 bases, J lost 7 bases, and 9 bases lay in between. This CDR3 region has 11 residues. The DNA for the CDR3 is TGTGCCAGCAGTGAAGGAAAAGAGCAGTACTTC. Its translation is CASSEGKEQYF.

V and J are TRBV7-9 and TRBJ2-7, with D unresolved. Germline CDR1 reads SEHNR; CDR2 reads FQNEAQ (reference sequence). The CDR3 contains 13 residues. The V and J ends lost 3 bases and 3 bases respectively, with 9 bases between them. The CDR3 is CASSLNENYEQYF. CDR3 in DNA: TGTGCCAGCAGCTTGAATGAAAACTACGAGCAGTACTTC.

This chain connects TRBV28 to TRBJ1-2, with TRBD1 matching over 8 bases. Germline V gene data show CDR1 as MDHEN and CDR2 as SYDVKM. V dropped 8 bases and J dropped 9; count of bases not matched to a gene: 8. The CDR3 length is 12 residues. CDR3: CASYGQGLSYTF. The CDR3 nucleotides are TGTGCCAGCTACGGACAGGGATTAAGCTACACCTTC.

Only one count was recorded for this clone. The chain recombines TRBV7-2 with TRBJ2-5, with TRBD2 matching over 14 bases. From germline, CDR1 is SGHTA and CDR2 FQGNSA. The CDR3 contains 17 residues. Losses at the gene ends were 3 bases for V and 5 bases for J; bases not matched to a gene: 8. The CDR3 DNA reads as TGTGCCAGCAGCTTCTCGGGACTAGCGGGAGAGGGGGAGACCCAGTACTTC. Protein sequence: CASSFSGLAGEGETQYF. The entire variable domain, with the rest obtained from reference TRBV7-2 and TRBJ2-5, is as follows: GAGVSQSPSNKVTEKGKDVELRCDPISGHTALYWYRQSLGQGLEFLIYFQGNSAPDKSGLPSDRFSAERTGGSVSTLTIQRTQQEDSAVYLCASSFSGLAGEGETQYFGPGTRLLVL.

The chain links TRBV5-1 to TRBJ2-2, with 11 bases that match TRBD1. The junction had 5 bases not matched to a gene; V was cut back by 1 base and J by 6 bases. The CDR3 length is 16 residues. Germline CDR1 is SGHRS and CDR2 is YFSETQ. The CDR3 DNA reads as TGCGCCAGCAGCTTGTGGGGACAGGGGGACGCCGGGGAGCTGTTTTTT. It translates to CASSLWGQGDAGELFF.

This sequence joins TRBV10-2 and TRBJ2-3, with 13 nucleotides matching TRBD2. The ends lost 5 bases at V and 4 bases at J; junction bases unmatched: 6. The CDR3 consists of 16 residues. The germline V gene encodes CDR1 WSHSY and CDR2 SAAADI. This CDR3 is CASSTGLAGRADTQYF. Written as DNA, the CDR3 is TGCGCCAGCAGTACGGGACTAGCGGGGCGTGCAGATACGCAGTATTTT.